This TCR beta chain was sequenced during a study of T cell repertoires in cytomegalovirus infection (dated 2019 in TCRdb). Study-wide context: Alongside well-studied HLA-B-restricted epitopes, the peptide stimulations were aimed at recently identified HLA-C-restricted CMV epitopes, whose presentation resists viral immunomodulation. Donor HLA type was relevant to the analysis, as public TCR beta signatures indicated carriage of CMV infection together with the matching HLA type. Overall study results and their limits: In the ex vivo response, HLA-C-restricted CMV-specific TCR beta clonotypes were dominant, and in two of eight donors the single most frequent clonotype came from this HLA-C-restricted group. In both this cohort and an independent cohort of several hundred donors, the cumulative frequency of public TCR beta family members distinguished carriers of CMV infection plus the relevant HLA type.

The treatment or condition label on this specimen signifies: in vitro stimulation with specific CMV peptide epitopes to enrich CMV-specific T cells. Concerning this clonotype: The target of this receptor is not known. It has no much larger one-base neighbor in the sample; base qualities were not kept.

Sequencing instrument: Illumina HiSeq 1500. TCRdb reran the public reads through fastp at Q25 and MiXCR, keeping productive beta chains. Entries are consolidated by CDR3 protein sequence, retaining the most common genes and DNA. Counted in this sample were about a million distinct CDR3 sequences; around a third of them appeared once. The ten largest clones add up to over 12% of the sample. From its cysteine to its phenylalanine, the CDR3 spans 13 amino acids. Kept here is only the CDR3 DNA, which spans 39 bases and is read in frame from base 1. CDR1 and CDR2 are drawn from the germline V gene: MNHEY, SVGAGI. At the junction V is shortened by 7 bases and J by 6 bases, with 15 bases in between.

The sequencing used cultured CD8+ T cells from PBMCs, collected from culture after CMV antigen stimulation. The TCR comes from a human donor in good health (CMV status not recorded). Some clones in this sample may be carry-over from other donors' samples. The chain is encoded by TRBV6-5 joined to TRBJ1-1; the D gene is possibly TRBD1, with 5 bases matching. CDR3 region: CASTLYAGAEAFF. The nucleotide sequence reads TGTGCCAGCACCTTATACGCGGGGGCTGAAGCTTTCTTT.